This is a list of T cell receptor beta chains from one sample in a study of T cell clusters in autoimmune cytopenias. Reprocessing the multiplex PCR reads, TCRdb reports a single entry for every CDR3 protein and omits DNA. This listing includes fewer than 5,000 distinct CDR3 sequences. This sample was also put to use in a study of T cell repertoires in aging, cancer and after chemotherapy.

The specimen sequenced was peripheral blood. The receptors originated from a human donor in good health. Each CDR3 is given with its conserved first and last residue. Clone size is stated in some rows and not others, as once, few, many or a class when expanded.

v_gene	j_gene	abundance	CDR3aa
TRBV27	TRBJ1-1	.	CASSPSPGQAVNTEAFF
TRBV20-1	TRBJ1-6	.	CSARVGGILHF
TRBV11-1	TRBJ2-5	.	CASISSALRETQYF
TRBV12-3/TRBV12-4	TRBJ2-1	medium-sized	CASSFGGLYNEQFF
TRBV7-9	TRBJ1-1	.	CASSLPGTGGTEAFF
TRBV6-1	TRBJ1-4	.	CASSARDEKLFF
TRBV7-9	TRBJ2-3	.	CASRTGGGTDTQYF
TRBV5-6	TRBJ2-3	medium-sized	CASSLELAGAFTDTQYF
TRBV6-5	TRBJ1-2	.	CASSPGDAYGYTF
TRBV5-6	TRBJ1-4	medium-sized	CASSLVHNEKLFF
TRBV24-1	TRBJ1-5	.	CATSESTGVGQPQHF
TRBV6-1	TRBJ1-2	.	CASSGDRGLFGYTF
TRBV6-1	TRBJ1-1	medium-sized	CASKDISTDTEAFF
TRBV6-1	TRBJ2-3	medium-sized	CASSQQRGDTDTQYF
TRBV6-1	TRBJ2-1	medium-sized	CASSESGGFYNEQFF
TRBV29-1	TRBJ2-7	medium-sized	CSVGGEPYEQYF
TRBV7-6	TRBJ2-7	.	CASSLGAGGPVEQYF
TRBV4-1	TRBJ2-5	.	CASSQWRGETQYF
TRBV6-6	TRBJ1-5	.	CASMDSNQPQHF
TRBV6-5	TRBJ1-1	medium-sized	CASSYSYQVNTEAFF
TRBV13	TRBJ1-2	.	CASSPNIDRGGYTF
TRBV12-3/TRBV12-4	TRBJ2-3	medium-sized	CASSPQAVGDGTDTQYF